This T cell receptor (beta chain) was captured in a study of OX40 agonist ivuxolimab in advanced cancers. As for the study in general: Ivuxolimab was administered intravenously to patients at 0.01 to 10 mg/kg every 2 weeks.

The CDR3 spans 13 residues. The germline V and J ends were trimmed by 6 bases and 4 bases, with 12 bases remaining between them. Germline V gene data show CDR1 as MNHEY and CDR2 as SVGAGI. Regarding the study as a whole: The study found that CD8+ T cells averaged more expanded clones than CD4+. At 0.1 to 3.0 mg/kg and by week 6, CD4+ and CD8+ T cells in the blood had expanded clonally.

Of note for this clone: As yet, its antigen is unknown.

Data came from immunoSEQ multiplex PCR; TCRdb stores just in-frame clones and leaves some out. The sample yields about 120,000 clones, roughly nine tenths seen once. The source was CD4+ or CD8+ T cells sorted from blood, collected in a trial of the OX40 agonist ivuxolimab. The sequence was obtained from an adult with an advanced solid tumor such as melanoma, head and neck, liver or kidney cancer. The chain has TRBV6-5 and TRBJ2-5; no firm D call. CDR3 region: CASSTGLSETQYF. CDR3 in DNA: TGTGCCAGCAGCACCGGATTGTCAGAGACCCAGTACTTC.